Reported below is one T cell receptor (beta chain). Its matching antigen is unknown. This CDR3 has 17 amino acids. Germline CDR1 and CDR2: MNHEY and SMNVEV (reference sequence). The trim removed 8 bases at V and 3 bases at J, leaving 17 bases unmatched. These data belong to a study of Graves' ophthalmopathy and Graves' hyperthyroidism. Study results and limitations: Ophthalmopathy progression predictions by the model showed about 75% specificity and 70.59% sensitivity.

Clinical symptoms, serum thyroxine, TRAb, thyroid ultrasound and orbital computed tomography determined diagnosis. The study amplified TCR beta CDR3 regions using RNA transcripts. HTBI-primed first-round RT-PCR preceded second-round multiplex PCR. One entry per CDR3 protein results from TCRdb running MiXCR on the multiplex PCR reads. There are a few hundred thousand distinct CDR3 sequences in the sample; about 18% occur only once, and approximately 2.4% lies in the top ten. The genes are TRBV27 and TRBJ2-7; 9 positions match TRBD2. This sequence originates from an adult woman with stable Graves' hyperthyroidism. The sequencing sample was made of peripheral blood. CDR3 bases: TGTGCCAGCGGATCCCGGGCGGGAGGGGGAGGGGTCTACGAGCAGTACTTC. This encodes CASGSRAGGGGVYEQYF.